Below, 21 T cell receptor beta chains from the same sample are listed, as sequenced in a study of T cells in Graves' hyperthyroidism and ophthalmopathy. Using RNA transcripts as the source, TCR beta CDR3 regions were amplified. A set of HTBI primers served as the primers for a first-round RT-PCR of the TCR CDR3. TCRdb independently ran MiXCR on the multiplex PCR reads; one entry per CDR3 protein. The table records around 290,000 distinct CDR3 sequences, roughly 14% of them present only once. The sequenced sample consisted of blood. Receptor source: a woman in her twenties or thirties with Graves' hyperthyroidism that later progressed to Graves' ophthalmopathy.

This clonotype has ten or more counts. This chain connects TRBV29-1 to TRBJ1-2, with 8 bases fitting TRBD1. The trim removed 6 bases at V and 4 bases at J, leaving 10 bases unmatched. The CDR3 has 14 amino acids. The germline V gene encodes CDR1 SQVTM and CDR2 ANQGSEA. The CDR3 spells CSVDYGQGSYGYTF. DNA of the CDR3: TGCAGCGTGGACTATGGACAGGGTAGCTATGGCTACACCTTC.

This clonotype appeared many times. J is TRBJ2-1 and V is TRBV2, with D hard to call. Trimming shortened V by 7 bases and J by 0 bases, and 7 bases separated the two germline ends. The CDR3 is 13 residues long. Germline CDR1 reads SNHLY; CDR2 reads FYNNEI. This CDR3 is CASKASSYNEQFF. The DNA of the CDR3 is TGTGCCAGCAAGGCTAGCTCCTACAATGAGCAGTTCTTC.

A remark on this clonotype: A read error may explain this, as a much larger clone is one base away. The chain joins TRBV28 to TRBJ2-1; no clear D gene. The length of the CDR3 is 14 residues. CDR1 and CDR2 (germline): MDHEN, SYDVKM. The CDR3 DNA reads TGTGCCGGCAGTTTATGGGCCACCTACAATGAGCAGTTCTTC. This translates into CAGSLWATYNEQFF.

This clonotype was recorded at least ten times. V is TRBV27 and J is TRBJ2-7; 10 nucleotides align to TRBD1. The J segment lost 1 base and the V segment lost 3 bases, leaving 6 bases of the junction unmatched. From germline, CDR1 is MNHEY and CDR2 SMNVEV (reference sequence). This CDR3 is 16 amino acids long. The CDR3 DNA is TGTGCCAGCAGTTTCCTACCGGGACAGGGGTCCTACGAGCAGTACTTC. Residues: CASSFLPGQGSYEQYF.

The chain links TRBV19 to TRBJ2-7, with 9 bases aligning to TRBD1. Trimming took 6 bases from V and 2 from J; bases not matched to a gene: 8. Germline V gene data show CDR1 as LNHDA and CDR2 as SQIVND (reference sequence). The CDR3 is 15 residues long. The CDR3 bases are TGTGCCAGTAGCCGGGGACAGGGAGGGACCTACGAGCAGTACTTC. Translating gives CASSRGQGGTYEQYF.

This clonotype was seen repeatedly, ten times or more. The chain is built from TRBV27 and TRBJ2-7; D is uncertain. The CDR3 runs to 12 residues. The ends were cut back, 8 bases at V and 4 bases at J, with 12 bases in the middle. Germline CDR1 and CDR2: MNHEY and SMNVEV (reference sequence). The CDR3 bases are TGTGCCAGCGGGCTACATCTTTACGAGCAGTACTTC. It translates to CASGLHLYEQYF.

This clonotype was detected ten times or more. The CDR3: CASSSGRVANEKLFF. DNA for the CDR3: TGTGCCAGCAGCTCGGGCCGGGTGGCTAATGAAAAACTGTTTTTT. This sequence joins TRBV5-5 and TRBJ1-4; D is unresolved. CDR1 and CDR2 from the germline V gene are SGHKS and YYEKEE (reference sequence). The CDR3 length is 15 residues. Between the trimmed V and J ends, which lost 3 bases and 3 bases, there was a span of 12 bases.

This clonotype was found many times. The V and J genes are TRBV5-1 and TRBJ2-7; 8 nucleotides match TRBD1. Germline-derived CDR1 and CDR2 are SGHRS and YFSETQ. CDR3 length: 15 residues. V was clipped by 4 bases and J by 7 bases; unmatched bases: 13. As DNA, the CDR3 is TGCGCCAGCAGCCTAAGGACAGGGTATTCGGGAGAGCAGTACTTC. Translated: CASSLRTGYSGEQYF.

A remark on this clonotype: Because it lacks the conserved phenylalanine or tryptophan at the end, this CDR3 is likely a read error. V is TRBV5-8 and J is TRBJ2-2; 10 bases line up with TRBD1. This CDR3 is built from 14 residues. Looked up from germline, CDR1 is SGHTS and CDR2 is YDEGEE. V dropped 3 bases and J dropped 10; count of bases not matched to a gene: 6. The CDR3 sequence is CASSSGQGNTELFS. The CDR3, as DNA: TGTGCCAGCAGCTCGGGACAGGGGAATACGGAGCTGTTTTCT.

This clonotype was observed at least ten times. The chain is built from TRBV6-6 and TRBJ2-5, with 11 bases that match TRBD2. V was clipped by 0 bases and J by 4 bases; unmatched bases: 1. The CDR3 loop spans 15 amino acids. CDR1 and CDR2 (germline): MNHNY, SVGAGI (reference sequence). This CDR3 reads CASSYSLAGGETQYF. The CDR3 nucleotides read TGTGCCAGCAGTTACTCCCTAGCGGGAGGAGAGACCCAGTACTTC.

This clonotype was counted many times. The chain uses TRBV24-1 and TRBJ2-7, with 8 bases that match TRBD1. From germline, CDR1 is KGHDR and CDR2 SFDVKD. The CDR3 spans 13 residues. V was clipped by 4 bases and J by 10 bases; unmatched bases: 8. The CDR3 nucleotides are TGTGCCACCAGTGAACCCGGGACAGGCTCTCAGTACTTC. This gives the protein CATSEPGTGSQYF.

A note on this clonotype: This could be a read error, since a much larger clone is one nucleotide away. The chain has TRBV28 and TRBJ1-4, with TRBD1 as a possible D gene (5 bases). The CDR3 spans 14 residues. Germline V CDR1 and CDR2: MDHEN, SYDVKM. The V end lost 3 bases, the J end lost 11 bases, and 16 bases lay between the germline ends. DNA for the CDR3: TGTGCCAGCAGTTTCGTAGGGCAGGGCGGGAAACTGTTTTTT. As protein: CASSFVGQGGKLFF.

In its sample, this clonotype was seen a few times. The chain links TRBV5-5 to TRBJ2-3, with D uncertain. V gave up 4 bases and J gave up 5 bases, with 11 bases separating them. Germline V gene data show CDR1 as SGHKS and CDR2 as YYEKEE (reference sequence). The CDR3 is made up of 13 amino acids. The DNA for the CDR3 is TGTGCCAGCAGCCCACTCCCGGTAGATACGCAGTATTTT. This codes for CASSPLPVDTQYF.

This clonotype was detected many times. The chain couples TRBV20-1 to TRBJ2-7; D uncertain. Germline loops: CDR1 DFQATT, CDR2 SNEGSKA (reference sequence). The V gene lost 2 bases and the J gene lost 0 bases, with 8 bases spanning the gap. This CDR3 is built from 13 residues. The CDR3 DNA sequence: TGCAGTGCTAGACGGTCGAGCTCCTACGAGCAGTACTTC. It translates to CSARRSSSYEQYF.

This clonotype was observed at least ten times. This rearrangement joins TRBV27 to TRBJ2-1; D gene ambiguous. CDR3 size: 11 residues. The germline V gene has CDR1 MNHEY and CDR2 SMNVEV (reference sequence). V was clipped by 4 bases and J by 7 bases, with 5 bases between them. The CDR3: CASSSRNEQFF. The CDR3 DNA sequence: TGTGCCAGCAGTTCCCGAAATGAGCAGTTCTTC.

This clonotype was seen at least ten times. The gene calls are TRBV2 and TRBJ2-6; D assignment may be TRBD1 or TRBD2 (5 bases each). Trimming took 6 bases from V and 0 from J, leaving 15 bases between them. This CDR3 is 17 amino acids long. Per germline, CDR1 SNHLY and CDR2 FYNNEI. The CDR3 nucleotides are TGTGCCAGCAGGAACCGGGACGGCAGCTCTGGGGCCAACGTCCTGACTTTC. Its translation is CASRNRDGSSGANVLTF.

This clonotype was detected ten times or more. The rearrangement joins TRBV30 to TRBJ2-2, with 8 bases that match TRBD1. This CDR3 is 15 amino acids long. V trimming: 7 bases; J trimming: 6 bases; junction bases outside the gene matches: 13. The germline CDR1 and CDR2 sequences are GTSNPN and SVGIG (reference sequence). The CDR3: CASKSRGRFAGELFF. The CDR3 DNA is TGTGCCTCAAAGTCCAGGGGGCGATTTGCCGGGGAGCTGTTTTTT.

The chain is built from TRBV6-2 or TRBV6-3 and TRBJ2-7; no definite D call. The CDR3 is 17 residues long. Trimming left V 4 bases short and J 6 bases short, with 25 bases between. Germline CDR1 MNHEY, CDR2 SVGEGT. CDR3: CASSSRFSWTYSGEQYF. As DNA, the CDR3 is TGTGCCAGCAGTTCACGATTCTCGTGGACCTACTCGGGCGAGCAGTACTTC.

This clonotype was counted at least ten times. V gene TRBV27 combines with J gene TRBJ2-2; TRBD1 agrees at 12 bases. The trim removed 6 bases at V and 3 bases at J, leaving 11 bases unmatched. Germline-derived CDR1 and CDR2 are MNHEY and SMNVEV (reference sequence). The CDR3 length is 18 residues. In nucleotides, the CDR3 is TGTGCCAGCAGCCACTTGTCTGGGACAGGGGGCGACACCGGGGAGCTGTTTTTT. Protein: CASSHLSGTGGDTGELFF.

This clonotype was counted many times. V and J are TRBV28 and TRBJ2-5, with TRBD1 as a possible D gene (6 bases). The germline V gene encodes CDR1 MDHEN and CDR2 SYDVKM. Trimming removed 7 bases at V and 0 bases at J, with 15 bases between. The CDR3 has 15 residues. The CDR3 here is CASTGAVQYQETQYF. The CDR3 DNA reads TGTGCCAGCACAGGGGCCGTACAATACCAAGAGACCCAGTACTTC.

V is TRBV9 and J is TRBJ2-1; D gene uncertain. The length of the CDR3 is 15 residues. Germline V gene sequence: CDR1 SGDLS, CDR2 YYNGEE. The V gene lost 5 bases and the J gene lost 0 bases, with 12 bases spanning the gap. CDR3 region: CASRPASNSYNEQFF. CDR3 DNA: TGTGCCAGCAGGCCAGCGTCAAACTCCTACAATGAGCAGTTCTTC.